The clone carrying this T cell receptor beta chain was observed a few times. This record belongs to a study of shared T cell receptors in the human thymus. The V end was cut by 6 bases, the J end by 3 bases, with 15 bases between. Looked up from germline, CDR1 is SGHTA and CDR2 is FQGNSA. This CDR3 comprises 14 residues. The protocol was immunoSEQ multiplex PCR, while the TCRdb copy is restricted to in-frame clones and leaves out a portion. This sample yields approximately 490,000 clones, of which around 78% are seen a single time; roughly 0.013% belongs to the top ten. The same sample was also used in a study of human thymus T cells. That source reports: Resections that were taken during corrective heart surgery supplied the thymus tissue.

This clonotype was obtained from a boy under two years old with a congenital heart defect. V and J are TRBV7-2 and TRBJ2-7; D uncertain. The sample comprised thymocytes. CDR3 region: CASSPRPDRYEQYF. The DNA for the CDR3 is TGTGCCAGCAGTCCCAGGCCCGACCGCTACGAGCAGTACTTC. The full variable domain, with the rest looked up from reference TRBV7-2 and TRBJ2-7, is GAGVSQSPSNKVTEKGKDVELRCDPISGHTALYWYRQSLGQGLEFLIYFQGNSAPDKSGLPSDRFSAERTGGSVSTLTIQRTQQEDSAVYLCASSPRPDRYEQYFGPGTRLTVT.